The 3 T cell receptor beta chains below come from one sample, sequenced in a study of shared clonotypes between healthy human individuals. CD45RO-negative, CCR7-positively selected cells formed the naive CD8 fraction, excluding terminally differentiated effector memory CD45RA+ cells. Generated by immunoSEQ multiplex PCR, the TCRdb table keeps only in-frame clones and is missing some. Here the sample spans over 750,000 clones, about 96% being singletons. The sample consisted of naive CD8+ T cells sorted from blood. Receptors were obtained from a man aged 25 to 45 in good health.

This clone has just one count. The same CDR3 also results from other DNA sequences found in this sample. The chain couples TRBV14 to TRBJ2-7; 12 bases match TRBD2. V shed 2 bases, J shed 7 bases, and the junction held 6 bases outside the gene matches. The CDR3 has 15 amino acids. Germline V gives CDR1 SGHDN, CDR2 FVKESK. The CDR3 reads CASSQRLAGVDEQYF. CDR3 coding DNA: TGTGCCAGCAGCCAAAGACTAGCGGGAGTGGATGAGCAGTACTTC.

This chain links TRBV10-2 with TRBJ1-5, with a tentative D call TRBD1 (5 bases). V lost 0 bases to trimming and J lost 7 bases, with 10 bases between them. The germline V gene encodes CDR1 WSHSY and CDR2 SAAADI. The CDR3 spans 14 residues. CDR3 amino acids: CASSESRGVQPQHF. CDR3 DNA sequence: TGCGCCAGCAGTGAGTCGCGGGGGGTCCAGCCCCAGCATTTT.

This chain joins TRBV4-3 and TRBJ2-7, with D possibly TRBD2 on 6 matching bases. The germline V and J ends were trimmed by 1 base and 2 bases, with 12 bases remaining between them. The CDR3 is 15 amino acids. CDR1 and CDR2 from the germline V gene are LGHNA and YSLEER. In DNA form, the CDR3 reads TGCGCCAGCAGCCAAGCAATGGGACTCGCCTACGAGCAGTACTTC. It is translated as CASSQAMGLAYEQYF.